The T cell receptor (beta chain) described here comes from a study of post-analysis software for immune sequencing data. Overall study context: Relapsing-remitting, secondary progressive and progressive-relapsing courses of multiple sclerosis were included.

Points from the study as a whole: The normalized Chao1 diversity of multiple sclerosis patients was significantly lower than that of controls. The study found TRBV5-6, TRBV5-1 and TRBV20-1 among 5 or 6 TRBV segments more frequent in patients than controls.

The library was made from cDNA and included unique molecular identifiers. T cells numbering roughly 1 to 10 million yielded 450,000 to 600,000 cDNA molecules. TCRdb re-called the PCR reads with MiXCR, one entry per CDR3 protein. The sample lists hundreds of thousands of distinct CDR3 sequences, 55% to 60% occurring once. The germline V gene has CDR1 MDHEN and CDR2 SYDVKM. This CDR3 spans 14 amino acids. This clonotype was picked up a small number of times. Its antigen is still unknown. An end of the junction does not agree with germline; a read error may underlie this. The sequenced sample was blood. This receptor was obtained from a girl aged 2-9 years with multiple sclerosis. The V call is TRBV28, the J call TRBJ1-4, with D possibly TRBD1 on 6 matching bases. Written as DNA, the CDR3 is TGTGCCAGCAAACCCGGGGGGGCTGGTGAAAAACGGTTTTTT. Translating it yields CASKPGGAGEKRFF.